This TCR beta chain was obtained from a study of blood T cells in healthy people across ages. Study results and limitations: The fall in TCR beta diversity per million T cells was roughly linear with age.

A second PCR, run for roughly 7 to 12 cycles, used a sample-barcoded 5' primer plus a J-beta primer mix. TCRdb itself ran the 5' RACE reads through MiXCR, one entry per CDR3 protein. In the table there are about 1.8 million distinct CDR3 sequences, around 48% of which are singletons. Germline V gene sequence: CDR1 SEHNR, CDR2 FQNEAQ (reference sequence). CDR3 size: 12 residues. Turning to this clonotype: The antigen is not known.

V and J are TRBV7-9 and TRBJ2-5; D remains unclear. Gene TRBJ2-7 matches the end of the DNA better, so the J call may be wrong. The sequenced sample was blood. The TCR originated in a middle-aged woman in good health. CDR3 loop: CASTFGRNEQYF. In DNA, the CDR3 is TGTGCCAGCACCTTCGGACGCAACGAGCAGTACTTC.